The 10 T cell receptor beta chains reported below all come from one sample, sequenced in a study of blood T cell repertoires in COVID-19. The table came from immunoSEQ multiplex PCR; TCRdb's copy has only in-frame clones and leaves some out. The sample consists of approximately 140,000 clones, approximately 87% of them appearing once. The sample consisted of peripheral blood. These receptors came from an elderly man with acute or convalescent COVID-19.

The chain couples TRBV4-1 to TRBJ1-4, with D maybe TRBD1 (5 bases). V was clipped by 0 bases and J by 8 bases, with 19 bases between them. CDR1 and CDR2 (germline): MGHRA, YSYEKL. This CDR3 region has 17 residues. CDR3 DNA sequence: TGCGCCAGCAGCCAAGATCTTATAGGGGCCCCTATCGAAAAACTGTTTTTT. As protein: CASSQDLIGAPIEKLFF.

The chain combines TRBV7-9 with TRBJ1-3; D might be TRBD1 (5 bases). V lost 6 bases and J lost 2, with 5 bases in between. Per germline, CDR1 SEHNR and CDR2 FQNEAQ (reference sequence). The CDR3 consists of 12 residues. Written as DNA, the CDR3 is TGTGCCAGCAGGACAGCTGGAAACACCATATATTTT. It codes for CASRTAGNTIYF.

The chain recombines TRBV10-2 with TRBJ1-5, with unresolved D. The V gene lost 5 bases and the J gene lost 2 bases, with 10 bases spanning the gap. CDR3 size: 14 residues. Germline values: CDR1 WSHSY, CDR2 SAAADI. CDR3 coding DNA: TGCGCCAGCAGTCCGACACCCGGCAATCAGCCCCAGCATTTT. Protein sequence: CASSPTPGNQPQHF.

V gene TRBV5-1 combines with J gene TRBJ2-2; D is possibly TRBD2 (6 bases). CDR1 SGHRS and CDR2 YFSETQ come from the germline V gene. The V end lost 0 bases, the J end lost 1 base, and 10 bases lay between the germline ends. The CDR3 has 16 amino acids. The CDR3 here is CASSLGGLRNTGELFF. In nucleotides, the CDR3 is TGCGCCAGCAGCTTGGGGGGACTCAGGAACACCGGGGAGCTGTTTTTT.

This clone was observed once. This chain uses TRBV3-1 (or the pseudogene TRBV3-2) with TRBJ1-5, with D tentatively TRBD1 (6 bases). Germline CDR1 is LGHDT and CDR2 is YNNKEL (reference sequence). The CDR3 runs 17 residues. V was shortened by 8 bases and J by 0 bases, with 20 bases between the two germline ends. This CDR3 is CASEGGPDSDSNQPQHF. In DNA form, the CDR3 reads TGTGCCAGCGAGGGTGGTCCGGACAGCGATAGCAATCAGCCCCAGCATTTT.

The sample holds one count of this clone. In the same sample, other DNA sequences code for this CDR3. CDR3 DNA: TGTGCCAGCAGTGAGGGCGCAGGCCGCAATCAGCCCCAGCATTTT. Its translation: CASSEGAGRNQPQHF. The chain has TRBV2 and TRBJ1-5; D is undetermined. This CDR3 has 15 amino acids. V lost 3 bases, J lost 2 bases, and 11 bases lay in between. The V gene's germline CDR1 is SNHLY and CDR2 FYNNEI.

This clone was seen only a few times. This chain connects TRBV28 to TRBJ2-3; possible D gene TRBD2, 6 bases. V was clipped by 5 bases and J by 6 bases, with 15 bases between them. Germline CDR1 reads MDHEN; CDR2 reads SYDVKM. The CDR3 is 14 residues long. CDR3 residues: CASSPSGRTDTQYF. The CDR3 DNA sequence: TGTGCCAGCAGTCCTTCCGGGAGAACCGATACGCAGTATTTT.

This chain connects TRBV6-5 to TRBJ2-1; TRBD2 matches at 7 bases. V trimming: 11 bases; J trimming: 5 bases; junction bases outside the gene matches: 6. The CDR3 length is 12 residues. CDR1 is MNHEY and CDR2 is SVGAGI in the germline V gene. CDR3 nucleotide sequence: TGTGCCGGTGGGACTACCAACAATGAGCAGTTCTTC. It codes for CAGGTTNNEQFF.

The rearrangement joins TRBV3-1 (or the pseudogene TRBV3-2) to TRBJ1-1, with D hard to call. Germline CDR1 reads LGHDT; CDR2 reads YNNKEL (reference sequence). The V and J ends lost 2 bases and 5 bases respectively, with 6 bases between them. The CDR3 contains 12 residues. In DNA form, the CDR3 reads TGTGCCAGCAGCCAACCGGGAACTGAAGCTTTCTTT. Translation: CASSQPGTEAFF.

The rearrangement joins TRBV5-1 to TRBJ2-6, with 10 bases lining up with TRBD2. There are 18 residues in the CDR3. Germline loops: CDR1 SGHRS, CDR2 YFSETQ. The junction had 5 bases not matched to a gene; V was cut back by 1 base and J by 1 base. CDR3 bases: TGCGCCAGCAGCTTGCCCCTAGCGGGGGTTTCTGGGGCCAACGTCCTGACTTTC. It yields the protein CASSLPLAGVSGANVLTF.